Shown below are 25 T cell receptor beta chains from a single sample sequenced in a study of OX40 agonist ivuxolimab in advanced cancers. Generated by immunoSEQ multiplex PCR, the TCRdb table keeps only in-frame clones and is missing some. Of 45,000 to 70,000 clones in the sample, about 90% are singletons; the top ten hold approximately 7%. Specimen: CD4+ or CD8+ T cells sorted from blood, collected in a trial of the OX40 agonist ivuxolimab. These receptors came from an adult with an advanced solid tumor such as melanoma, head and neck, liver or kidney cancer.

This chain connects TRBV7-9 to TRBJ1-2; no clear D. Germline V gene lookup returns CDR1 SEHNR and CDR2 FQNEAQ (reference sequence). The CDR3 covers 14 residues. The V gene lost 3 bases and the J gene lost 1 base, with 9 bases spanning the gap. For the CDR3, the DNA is TGTGCCAGCAGCTTCTCTACAGTTAACTATGGCTACACCTTC. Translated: CASSFSTVNYGYTF. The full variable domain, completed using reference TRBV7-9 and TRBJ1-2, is DTGVSQNPRHKITKRGQNVTFRCDPISEHNRLYWYRQTLGQGPEFLTYFQNEAQLEKSRLLSDRFSAERPKGSFSTLEIQRTEQGDSAMYLCASSFSTVNYGYTFGSGTRLTVV.

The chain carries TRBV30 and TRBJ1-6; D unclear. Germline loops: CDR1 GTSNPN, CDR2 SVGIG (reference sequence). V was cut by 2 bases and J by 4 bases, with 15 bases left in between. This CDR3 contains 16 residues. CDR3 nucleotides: TGTGCCTGGAGTTTCCCGACCACGGATTATAATTCACCCCTCCACTTT. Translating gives CAWSFPTTDYNSPLHF.

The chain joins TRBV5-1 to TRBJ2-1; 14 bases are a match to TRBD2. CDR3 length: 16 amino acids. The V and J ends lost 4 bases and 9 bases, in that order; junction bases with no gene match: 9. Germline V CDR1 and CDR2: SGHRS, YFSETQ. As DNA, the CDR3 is TGCGCCAGCAGCAATCGGACTAGCGGGAGGCCGAGTGAGCAGTTCTTC. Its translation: CASSNRTSGRPSEQFF.

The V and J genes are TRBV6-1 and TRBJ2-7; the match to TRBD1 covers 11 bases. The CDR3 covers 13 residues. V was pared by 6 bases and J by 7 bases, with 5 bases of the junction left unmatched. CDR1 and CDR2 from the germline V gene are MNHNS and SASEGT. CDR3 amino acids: CASSGQGAGEQYF. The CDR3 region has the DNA TGTGCCAGCAGCGGACAGGGGGCGGGGGAGCAGTACTTC.

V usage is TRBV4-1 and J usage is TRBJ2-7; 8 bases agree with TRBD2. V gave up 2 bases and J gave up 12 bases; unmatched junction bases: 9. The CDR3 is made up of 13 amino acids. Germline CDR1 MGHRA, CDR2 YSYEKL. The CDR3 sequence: CASSQLAGLRRYF. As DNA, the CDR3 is TGCGCCAGCAGCCAACTAGCGGGCCTACGACGGTACTTC.

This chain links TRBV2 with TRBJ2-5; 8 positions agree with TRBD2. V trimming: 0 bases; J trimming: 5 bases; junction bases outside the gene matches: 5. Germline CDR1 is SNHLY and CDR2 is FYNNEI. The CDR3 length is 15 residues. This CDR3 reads CASSEAGLVGETQYF. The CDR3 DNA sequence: TGTGCCAGCAGTGAAGCGGGACTAGTCGGCGAGACCCAGTACTTC.

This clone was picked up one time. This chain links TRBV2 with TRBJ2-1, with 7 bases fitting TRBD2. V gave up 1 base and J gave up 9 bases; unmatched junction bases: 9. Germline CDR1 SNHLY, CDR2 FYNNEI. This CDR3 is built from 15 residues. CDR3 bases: TGTGCCAGCAGTGAAGTGGGAGGGCCGTCCGGTGAGCAGTTCTTC. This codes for CASSEVGGPSGEQFF.

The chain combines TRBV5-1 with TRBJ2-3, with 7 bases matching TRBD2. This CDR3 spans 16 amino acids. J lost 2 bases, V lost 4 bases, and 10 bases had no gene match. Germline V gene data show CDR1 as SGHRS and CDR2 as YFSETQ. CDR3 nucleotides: TGCGCCAGCAGCAGCGGCCTAGCGGCTTACACAGATACGCAGTATTTT. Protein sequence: CASSSGLAAYTDTQYF.

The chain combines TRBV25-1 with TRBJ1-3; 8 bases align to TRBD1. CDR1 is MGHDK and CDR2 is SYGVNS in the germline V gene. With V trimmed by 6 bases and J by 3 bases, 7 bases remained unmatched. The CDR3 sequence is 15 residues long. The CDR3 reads CASSKQGVGGNTIYF. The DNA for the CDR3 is TGTGCCAGCAGCAAACAGGGGGTCGGTGGAAACACCATATATTTT.

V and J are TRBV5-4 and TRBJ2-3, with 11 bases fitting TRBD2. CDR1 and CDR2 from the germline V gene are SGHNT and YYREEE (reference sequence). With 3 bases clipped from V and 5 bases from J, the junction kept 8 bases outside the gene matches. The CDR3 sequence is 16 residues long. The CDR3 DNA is TGTGCCAGCAGCTCAAATAGCGGGAGGGCCCTAGATACGCAGTATTTT. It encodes CASSSNSGRALDTQYF.

DNA for the CDR3: TGTGCCAGCAGTTCCACCACCGGGACAGTTGCCTACGAGCAGTACTTC. This codes for CASSSTTGTVAYEQYF. V is TRBV28 and J is TRBJ2-7; 7 bases align to TRBD1. With V trimmed by 4 bases and J by 2 bases, 11 bases remained unmatched. The CDR3 consists of 16 residues. Germline V gene data show CDR1 as MDHEN and CDR2 as SYDVKM.

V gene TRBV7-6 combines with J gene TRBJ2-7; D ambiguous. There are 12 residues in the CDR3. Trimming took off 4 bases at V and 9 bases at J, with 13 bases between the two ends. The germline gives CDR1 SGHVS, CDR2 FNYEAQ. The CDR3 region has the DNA TGTGCCAGCAGCTCCGGTGGGGTCGGGCAGTACTTC. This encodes CASSSGGVGQYF.

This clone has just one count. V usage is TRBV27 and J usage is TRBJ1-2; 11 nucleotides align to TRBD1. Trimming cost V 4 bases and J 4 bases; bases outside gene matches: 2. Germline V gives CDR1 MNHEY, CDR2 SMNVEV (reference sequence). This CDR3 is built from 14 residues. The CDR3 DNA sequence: TGTGCCAGCAGTTCCGGGACAGGGGGCTATGGCTACACCTTC. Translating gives CASSSGTGGYGYTF.

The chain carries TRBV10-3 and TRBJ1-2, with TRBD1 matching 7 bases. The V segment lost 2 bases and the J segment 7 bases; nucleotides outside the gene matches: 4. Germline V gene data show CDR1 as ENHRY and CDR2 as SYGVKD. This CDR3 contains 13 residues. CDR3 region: CAISEGRGAGYTF. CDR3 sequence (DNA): TGTGCCATCAGTGAGGGCAGGGGGGCTGGCTACACCTTC.

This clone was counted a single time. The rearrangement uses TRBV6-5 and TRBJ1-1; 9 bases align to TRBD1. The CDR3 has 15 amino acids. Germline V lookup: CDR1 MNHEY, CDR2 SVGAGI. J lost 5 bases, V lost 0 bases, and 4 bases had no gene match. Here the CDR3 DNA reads TGTGCCAGCAGTTACTCACGGACAGGGGTTACTGAAGCTTTCTTT. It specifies CASSYSRTGVTEAFF.

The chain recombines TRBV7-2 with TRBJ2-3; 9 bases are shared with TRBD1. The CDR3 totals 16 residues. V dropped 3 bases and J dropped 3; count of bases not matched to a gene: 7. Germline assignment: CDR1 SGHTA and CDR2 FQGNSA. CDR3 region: CASSLGQGERTDTQYF. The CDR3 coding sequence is TGTGCCAGCAGCTTGGGACAGGGTGAGAGGACAGATACGCAGTATTTT.

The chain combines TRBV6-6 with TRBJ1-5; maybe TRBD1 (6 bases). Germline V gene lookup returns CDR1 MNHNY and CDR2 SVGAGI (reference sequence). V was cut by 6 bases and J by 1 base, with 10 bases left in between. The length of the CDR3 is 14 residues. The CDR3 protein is CASRPGHSNQPQHF. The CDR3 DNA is TGTGCCAGCAGACCGGGACACAGCAATCAGCCCCAGCATTTT.

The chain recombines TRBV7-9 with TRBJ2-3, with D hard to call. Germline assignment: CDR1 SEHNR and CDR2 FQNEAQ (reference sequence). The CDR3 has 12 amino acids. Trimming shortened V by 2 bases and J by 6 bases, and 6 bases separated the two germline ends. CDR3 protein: CASSLTGDTQYF. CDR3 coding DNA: TGTGCCAGCAGCTTAACCGGGGATACGCAGTATTTT.

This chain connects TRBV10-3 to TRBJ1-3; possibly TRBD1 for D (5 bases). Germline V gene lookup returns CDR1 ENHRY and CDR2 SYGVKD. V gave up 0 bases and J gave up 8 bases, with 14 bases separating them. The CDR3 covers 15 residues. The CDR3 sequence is CAISESISRAYTIYF. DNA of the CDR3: TGTGCCATCAGTGAGTCGATTTCCAGGGCGTACACCATATATTTT.

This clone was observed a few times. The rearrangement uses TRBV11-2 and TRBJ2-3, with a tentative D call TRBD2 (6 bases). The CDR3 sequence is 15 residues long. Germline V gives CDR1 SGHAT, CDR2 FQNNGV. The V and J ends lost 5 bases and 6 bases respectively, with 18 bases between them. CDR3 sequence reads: CASSAGTRTHDTQYF. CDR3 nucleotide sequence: TGTGCCAGCAGCGCCGGGACTCGGACGCACGATACGCAGTATTTT.

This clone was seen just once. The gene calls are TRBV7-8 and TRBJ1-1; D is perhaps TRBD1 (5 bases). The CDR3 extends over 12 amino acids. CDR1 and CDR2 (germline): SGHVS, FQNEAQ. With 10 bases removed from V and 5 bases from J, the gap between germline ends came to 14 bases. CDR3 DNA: TGTGCCACCGGGACGGGCGAAACTGAAGCTTTCTTT. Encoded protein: CATGTGETEAFF.

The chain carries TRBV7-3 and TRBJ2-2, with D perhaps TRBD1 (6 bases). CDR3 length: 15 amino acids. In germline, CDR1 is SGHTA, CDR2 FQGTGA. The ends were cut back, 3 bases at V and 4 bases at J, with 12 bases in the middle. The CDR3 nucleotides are TGTGCCAGCAGCTTGTCAGGGGCCCGCACCGGGGAGCTGTTTTTT. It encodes CASSLSGARTGELFF.

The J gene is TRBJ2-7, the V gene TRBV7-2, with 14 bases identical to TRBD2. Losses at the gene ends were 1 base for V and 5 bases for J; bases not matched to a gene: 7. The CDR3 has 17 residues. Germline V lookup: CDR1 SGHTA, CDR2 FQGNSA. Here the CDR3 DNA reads TGTGCCAGCAGCTTAGGACTAGCGGGAGGGCCAGGGCACGAGCAGTACTTC. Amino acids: CASSLGLAGGPGHEQYF.

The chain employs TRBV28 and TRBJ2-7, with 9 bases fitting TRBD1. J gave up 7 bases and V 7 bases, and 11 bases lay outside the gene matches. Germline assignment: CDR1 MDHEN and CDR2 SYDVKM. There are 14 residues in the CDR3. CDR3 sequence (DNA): TGTGCCAGCACCTCCCCGGGACAGGGAAGGGAGCAGTACTTC. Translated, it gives CASTSPGQGREQYF.

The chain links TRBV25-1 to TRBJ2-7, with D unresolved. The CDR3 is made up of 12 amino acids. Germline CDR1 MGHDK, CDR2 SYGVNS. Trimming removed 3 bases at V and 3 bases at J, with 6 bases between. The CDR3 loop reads CASSDFFYEQYF. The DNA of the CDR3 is TGTGCCAGCAGTGACTTTTTCTACGAGCAGTACTTC.